One and the same sample provided the 16 T cell receptor beta chains below, sequenced in a study of beta chain features in type 1 diabetes (dated 2018 in TCRdb). No antigens are known for them. The library was made by the immunoSEQ multiplex PCR assay. The entire amount of isolated RNA was reverse transcribed using the High Capacity cDNA Reverse Transcription Kit, so the sequenced TCRB transcripts were expressed ones. This immuneACCESS table, as held by TCRdb, lists in-frame sequences with V and J called but not all clones. Of the missing ones, under half trace to an unresolved V gene in checked studies; the others have no known cause. The sample table records about 650,000 clones; 9.5% to 15% of these occur just once. The biggest ten clones account for 0.09% to 0.15% of the sample. Study-wide findings and limitations: Type 1 diabetes patients showed a moderate but significant shortening of TCRB CDR3 length in all four CD4+ subsets.

The sample taken for sequencing was naive CD4+ T cells from blood. Taken with the paper, the label for cell subset or site translates to: true naive CD4+ T cells. The receptors originated from a man aged 30 to 39 with type 1 diabetes.

This clone has only a few counts. The same CDR3 is also encoded by other DNA sequences in this sample. This rearrangement joins TRBV7-9 to TRBJ1-2; a possible D gene is TRBD1 (5 bases). Germline-derived CDR1 and CDR2 are SEHNR and FQNEAQ (reference sequence). The CDR3 length is 12 residues. Trimming cost V 5 bases and J 6 bases, with 10 bases left between them. CDR3 protein: CASSLGVDGYTF. The CDR3 coding sequence is TGTGCCAGCAGCCTGGGGGTGGATGGCTACACCTTC.

This clone was counted between two and nine times. V is TRBV14 and J is TRBJ2-1; possibly TRBD2 for D (6 bases). The germline CDR1 and CDR2 sequences are SGHDN and FVKESK. V lost 1 base and J lost 4, with 8 bases in between. The CDR3 has 14 amino acids. The DNA of the CDR3 is TGTGCCAGCAGCCAAGTAGCGGCGTACAATGAGCAGTTCTTC. Translated, it gives CASSQVAAYNEQFF.

The gene calls are TRBV5-1 and TRBJ1-2; D may be TRBD1 (5 bases). V lost 0 bases to trimming and J lost 8 bases, with 11 bases between them. The CDR3 spans 13 residues. Germline V CDR1 and CDR2: SGHRS, YFSETQ. The CDR3 bases are TGCGCCAGCAGCTTGGCAGGGCGCTCGGGCTACACCTTC. Encoded protein: CASSLAGRSGYTF.

The chain combines TRBV29-1 with TRBJ2-3; 11 nucleotides align to TRBD1. This CDR3 comprises 15 residues. Per germline, CDR1 SQVTM and CDR2 ANQGSEA. J lost 4 bases, V lost 2 bases, and 5 bases had no gene match. In DNA, the CDR3 is TGCAGCGTTGAACTCGGACAGGGGGCTGCAGATACGCAGTATTTT. Translating it yields CSVELGQGAADTQYF.

In its sample, this clone was seen a few times. J is TRBJ2-4 and V is TRBV19; no firm D call. V lost 1 base and J 0 bases, leaving 7 bases between the germline ends. The germline CDR1 and CDR2 sequences are LNHDA and SQIVND (reference sequence). The CDR3 is 15 residues long. DNA for the CDR3: TGTGCCAGTAGTATAGCTTTAACAGCCAAAAACATTCAGTACTTC. Translated: CASSIALTAKNIQYF.

This clone has a handful of counts. The chain carries TRBV18 and TRBJ2-3, with D perhaps matching TRBD1 (6 bases). This CDR3 spans 15 amino acids. The ends were cut back, 6 bases at V and 1 base at J, with 14 bases in the middle. Germline V gene lookup returns CDR1 KGHSH and CDR2 LQKENI. The CDR3 nucleotides are TGTGCCAGCTCCACGTGGGACATGGGCACAGATACGCAGTATTTT. Encoded protein: CASSTWDMGTDTQYF. Based on the CDR3 plus reference TRBV18 and TRBJ2-3, the full variable domain is NAGVMQNPRHLVRRRGQEARLRCSPMKGHSHVYWYRQLPEEGLKFMVYLQKENIIDESGMPKERFSAEFPKEGPSILRIQQVVRGDSAAYFCASSTWDMGTDTQYFGPGTRLTVL.

This clone was seen a handful of times. The chain links TRBV2 to TRBJ2-7; D not certain. Germline CDR1 reads SNHLY; CDR2 reads FYNNEI. This CDR3 is built from 13 residues. The germline V and J ends were trimmed by 6 bases and 3 bases, with 12 bases remaining between them. CDR3 sequence reads: CASRWTYVYEQYF. For the CDR3, the DNA is TGTGCCAGCAGATGGACGTACGTCTACGAGCAGTACTTC.

This clone showed up just a few times. The chain recombines TRBV7-2 with TRBJ2-7; D is undetermined. Germline-derived CDR1 and CDR2 are SGHTA and FQGNSA. This CDR3 comprises 12 residues. Trimming took 4 bases from V and 9 from J, leaving 13 bases between them. The CDR3 loop is CASSSSRQMQYF. The DNA for the CDR3 is TGTGCCAGCAGCTCATCCCGACAAATGCAGTACTTC. The complete variable domain, with remaining parts taken from reference TRBV7-2 and TRBJ2-7, reads GAGVSQSPSNKVTEKGKDVELRCDPISGHTALYWYRQSLGQGLEFLIYFQGNSAPDKSGLPSDRFSAERTGGSVSTLTIQRTQQEDSAVYLCASSSSRQMQYFGPGTRLTVT.

This clone was detected only a few times. The rearrangement uses TRBV7-9 and TRBJ2-7; no clear D. With 0 bases removed from V and 3 bases from J, the gap between germline ends came to 6 bases. The CDR3 runs 13 residues. Germline CDR1 is SEHNR and CDR2 is FQNEAQ (reference sequence). CDR3 in amino acids: CASSLASDYEQYF. DNA for the CDR3: TGTGCCAGCAGCTTAGCGTCAGACTACGAGCAGTACTTC.

V is TRBV27 and J is TRBJ2-3; 9 positions agree with TRBD1. This CDR3 contains 15 residues. J was trimmed by 1 base and V by 5 bases; bases with no gene match: 4. The germline CDR1 and CDR2 sequences are MNHEY and SMNVEV (reference sequence). Written as DNA, the CDR3 is TGTGCCAGCAGTCCCTGGGACAGGGGCACAGATACGCAGTATTTT. Translation: CASSPWDRGTDTQYF.

V usage is TRBV6-5 and J usage is TRBJ2-4; no clear D gene. The germline V gene encodes CDR1 MNHEY and CDR2 SVGAGI. The CDR3 is 12 amino acids. Trimming took off 4 bases at V and 9 bases at J, with 10 bases between the two ends. CDR3: CASSSAYGIQYF. CDR3 DNA: TGTGCCAGCAGTTCCGCTTATGGCATTCAGTACTTC.

The chain uses TRBV4-3 and TRBJ2-1; 8 positions match TRBD1. Germline assignment: CDR1 LGHNA and CDR2 YSLEER. The CDR3 is made up of 15 amino acids. V dropped 1 base and J dropped 4; count of bases not matched to a gene: 3. The CDR3 DNA sequence: TGCGCCAGCAGCCAAGGGGACAGGAATTACAATGAGCAGTTCTTC. Its translation: CASSQGDRNYNEQFF.

This clone was seen only a few times. The genes are TRBV29-1 and TRBJ2-3, with 16 nucleotides matching TRBD2. This CDR3 has 17 residues. Unmatched junction bases numbered 11, after V lost 6 bases and J lost 5 bases. Germline V CDR1 and CDR2: SQVTM, ANQGSEA. The DNA of the CDR3 is TGCAGCGTGCGACCGGGACTAGCGGGGGGGCAGGGAGATACGCAGTATTTT. Translating gives CSVRPGLAGGQGDTQYF.

The chain has TRBV7-2 and TRBJ2-5; D not resolved. The V end lost 5 bases, the J end lost 5 bases, and 15 bases lay between the germline ends. The CDR3 length is 14 residues. Germline CDR1 reads SGHTA; CDR2 reads FQGNSA. CDR3 protein: CASSPRAQRETQYF. Written as DNA, the CDR3 is TGTGCCAGCAGCCCCCGGGCACAAAGGGAGACCCAGTACTTC.

Only a few counts were recorded for this clone. This chain uses TRBV7-3 with TRBJ1-5, with 9 bases fitting TRBD1. V shed 5 bases and J 12 bases; nucleotides not matched to a gene: 8. This CDR3 has 13 residues. Germline V lookup: CDR1 SGHTA, CDR2 FQGTGA. In DNA form, the CDR3 reads TGTGCCAGCAGCGCCCGGACAGGGGAGGTCCAGCATTTT. Protein sequence: CASSARTGEVQHF.

The V call is TRBV19, the J call TRBJ2-1; D gene ambiguous. The germline V and J ends were trimmed by 3 bases and 7 bases, with 10 bases remaining between them. Germline V gene lookup returns CDR1 LNHDA and CDR2 SQIVND (reference sequence). The CDR3 spans 13 residues. CDR3 in amino acids: CASSIVSRNEQFF. In DNA form, the CDR3 reads TGTGCCAGTAGTATTGTCAGTAGGAATGAGCAGTTCTTC.